This T cell receptor beta chain was sequenced in a study of graft-versus-host responses after intestinal transplantation. Across the whole study: Multivisceral, liver-intestinal, or isolated intestinal transplants were received by the recipients.

Germline V gene sequence: CDR1 SGDLS, CDR2 YYNGEE. CDR3 length: 17 residues. The ends lost 0 bases at V and 0 bases at J; junction bases unmatched: 8. Findings and limits, study-wide: Researchers found GvH clones in recipient marrow, and some showed up first in ileum or blood. Subjects displaying graft-donor T cell macrochimerism possessed elevated graft-versus-host to host-versus-graft clonal ratios inside allografts.

TCRdb's copy holds only in-frame clones and misses some; the assay was immunoSEQ multiplex PCR. The top ten hold approximately 2% of the sample, which has approximately 19,000 clones, over 70% seen once. Details on this clone: The target antigen is unknown.

The sample in question was PBMCs, obtained 14 days after transplant. The chain couples TRBV9 to TRBJ2-5; 7 nucleotides agree with TRBD2. The sequence came from a human patient who received an intestinal transplant, so some T cells may come from the graft donor. The CDR3 loop reads CASSVGSSGPNQETQYF. For the CDR3, the DNA is TGTGCCAGCAGCGTAGGTAGTAGCGGGCCTAACCAAGAGACCCAGTACTTC.